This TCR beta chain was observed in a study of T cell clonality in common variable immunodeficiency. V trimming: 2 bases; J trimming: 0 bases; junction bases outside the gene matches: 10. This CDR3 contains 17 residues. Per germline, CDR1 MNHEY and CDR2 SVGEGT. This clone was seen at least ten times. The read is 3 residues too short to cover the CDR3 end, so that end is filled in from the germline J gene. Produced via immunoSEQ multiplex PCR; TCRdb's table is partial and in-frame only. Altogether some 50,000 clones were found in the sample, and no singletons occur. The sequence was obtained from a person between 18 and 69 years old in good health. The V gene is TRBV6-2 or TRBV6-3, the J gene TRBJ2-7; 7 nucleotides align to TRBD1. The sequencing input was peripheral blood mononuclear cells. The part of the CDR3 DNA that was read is TGTGCCAGCAGTTACCCTTCTGACAGGGTACACTCCTACGAG. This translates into CASSYPSDRVHSYE. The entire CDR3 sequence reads CASSYPSDRVHSYEQYF.